Following are 22 T cell receptor beta chains from one sample sequenced in a study of T-cell memory formation after mild COVID-19 (dated by TCRdb to the early 2020s). Preparation of the library involved 5' RACE. TCRdb lists the instrument as Illumina NovaSeq 6000. TCRdb cleaned the public reads at Q25 with fastp, built clones with MiXCR and kept in-frame beta chains. Identical CDR3 protein sequences are pooled into one entry, listed with their most common genes and DNA. For this sample the table gives about 450,000 distinct CDR3 sequences, of which 23% were detected only once. The biggest ten clones account for 13% of the sample. Sequences were obtained from PBMCs or a T cell subset sorted from them (not recorded which). Receptor source: an adult woman who had mild COVID-19 (a few samples of this study predate the infection). The sample titles of this study are shuffled in the database, so cell type and time point are left out; the donor was told from shared clones.

This rearrangement joins TRBV5-1 to TRBJ1-1, with unresolved D. This CDR3 is built from 16 residues. Germline V gene sequence: CDR1 SGHRS, CDR2 YFSETQ. V lost 0 bases and J lost 0, with 12 bases in between. CDR3 DNA: TGCGCCAGCAGCTTGGGATGGTCCAGAATGAACACTGAAGCTTTCTTT. This codes for CASSLGWSRMNTEAFF.

This clonotype has a handful of counts. The CDR3 DNA sequence: TGTGCCAGCAGTTTTGGGAGGAAGAATTCACCCCTCCACTTT. The encoded protein is CASSFGRKNSPLHF. J is TRBJ1-6 and V is TRBV12-3 or TRBV12-4, with no clear D. The CDR3 is made up of 14 amino acids. Trimming shortened V by 3 bases and J by 7 bases, and 10 bases separated the two germline ends.

This clonotype turned up a few times. J is TRBJ2-7 and V is TRBV29-1, with 7 bases aligning to TRBD1. The CDR3 runs to 14 residues. J gave up 0 bases and V 3 bases, and 5 bases lay outside the gene matches. The germline CDR1 and CDR2 sequences are SQVTM and ANQGSEA. The CDR3 loop reads CSVEDRLTSYEQYF. In DNA form, the CDR3 reads TGCAGCGTTGAGGACAGGCTTACCTCCTACGAGCAGTACTTC.

This clonotype was recorded a few times. This chain links TRBV12-3 or TRBV12-4 with TRBJ2-3; 7 positions agree with TRBD2. The ends lost 5 bases at V and 5 bases at J; junction bases unmatched: 16. The CDR3 is 17 residues long. The CDR3 DNA reads as TGTGCCAGCAGTCCCCCCGGGGCCTCGGGAGGTGAAGATACGCAGTATTTT. Residues: CASSPPGASGGEDTQYF.

The chain uses TRBV6-5 and TRBJ1-2; D remains ambiguous. CDR3 length: 17 residues. With 5 bases removed from V and 8 bases from J, the gap between germline ends came to 27 bases. Germline V gene lookup returns CDR1 MNHEY and CDR2 SVGAGI. The CDR3 bases are TGTGCCAGCAGTAGCCGAATGGGCCCGCAACTTACGCGGGGCTACACCTTC. The encoded protein is CASSSRMGPQLTRGYTF.

Concerning this clonotype: One end of the junction is discordant with germline, which a read error may explain. This rearrangement joins TRBV6-5 to TRBJ2-2; D ambiguous. Germline V gene lookup returns CDR1 MNHEY and CDR2 SVGAGI. The CDR3 extends over 11 amino acids. The CDR3 loop reads CASSNSRELFF. DNA for the CDR3: TGTGCCAGCAGTAACTCTAGGGAGCTGTTTTTT.

The chain uses TRBV5-1 and TRBJ1-3; 10 bases are shared with TRBD1. From germline, CDR1 is SGHRS and CDR2 YFSETQ. The CDR3 is made up of 17 amino acids. The trim removed 4 bases at V and 4 bases at J, leaving 11 bases unmatched. The CDR3 nucleotides read TGCGCCAGCAGCGGGGCGGGACAGGGGTCCCAAGGAAACACCATATATTTT. As protein: CASSGAGQGSQGNTIYF.

V and J are TRBV28 and TRBJ1-2; TRBD1 aligns across 7 bases. Germline CDR1 is MDHEN and CDR2 is SYDVKM. The CDR3 consists of 14 residues. V lost 5 bases, J lost 8 bases, and 11 bases stayed unmatched. CDR3 region: CASSAVSGGNGYTF. Written as DNA, the CDR3 is TGTGCCAGCAGTGCCGTCTCAGGGGGTAACGGCTACACCTTC.

The chain carries TRBV12-3 or TRBV12-4 and TRBJ1-4; 9 nucleotides match TRBD1. Losses at the gene ends were 6 bases for V and 5 bases for J; bases not matched to a gene: 13. The CDR3 is made up of 17 amino acids. The CDR3 spells CASSTGTGSQGNEKLFF. The CDR3 DNA reads as TGTGCCAGCAGCACGGGGACAGGGAGTCAGGGAAATGAAAAACTGTTTTTT.

The V and J genes are TRBV29-1 and TRBJ2-7, with TRBD2 as a possible D gene (5 bases). The CDR3 runs to 12 residues. CDR1 is SQVTM and CDR2 is ANQGSEA in the germline V gene. Trimming cost V 3 bases and J 6 bases, with 12 bases left between them. CDR3 in amino acids: CSVDTGSSEQYF. In DNA form, the CDR3 reads TGCAGCGTTGATACGGGATCGTCCGAGCAGTACTTC.

The rearrangement uses TRBV27 and TRBJ1-1; D gene uncertain. Germline CDR1 is MNHEY and CDR2 is SMNVEV (reference sequence). This CDR3 region has 13 residues. With 5 bases removed from V and 5 bases from J, the gap between germline ends came to 12 bases. DNA of the CDR3: TGTGCCAGCAGTCGCGGAGGGAGGACTGAAGCTTTCTTT. This sequence encodes CASSRGGRTEAFF.

The V and J genes are TRBV6-1 and TRBJ2-5; the D gene is possibly TRBD1 (6 bases). Trimming took 6 bases from V and 0 from J, leaving 17 bases between them. The CDR3 is made up of 16 amino acids. The germline V gene encodes CDR1 MNHNS and CDR2 SASEGT. This CDR3 is CASRKLDRGDQETQYF. CDR3 in DNA: TGTGCCAGCAGGAAATTGGACAGAGGTGACCAAGAGACCCAGTACTTC.

In its sample, this clonotype was seen a few times. The V and J genes are TRBV12-3 or TRBV12-4 and TRBJ2-7; TRBD1 is a possible D gene (6 bases). Trimming removed 6 bases from V and 4 bases from J, with 16 bases in between. The CDR3 is 14 amino acids. The CDR3 here is CASRPTQGLYEQYF. DNA for the CDR3: TGTGCCAGCAGACCAACCCAGGGGCTTTACGAGCAGTACTTC.

The chain recombines TRBV7-2 with TRBJ2-3, with D tentatively TRBD1 or TRBD2 (5 bases each). The germline V gene encodes CDR1 SGHTA and CDR2 FQGNSA. The CDR3 has 13 amino acids. Trimming took off 1 base at V and 5 bases at J, with 7 bases between the two ends. CDR3 in amino acids: CASSLVGGDTQYF. The CDR3 bases are TGTGCCAGCAGCTTAGTTGGGGGAGATACGCAGTATTTT.

The CDR3 spells CASSLAPQGDQPQHF. The CDR3 nucleotides are TGTGCCAGCAGCTTGGCCCCGCAGGGTGATCAGCCCCAGCATTTT. The chain couples TRBV5-6 to TRBJ1-5, with D possibly being TRBD1 (5 bases). This CDR3 has 15 residues. Germline lookup yields CDR1 SGHDT and CDR2 YYEEEE. Trimming shortened V by 0 bases and J by 5 bases, and 12 bases separated the two germline ends.

The chain combines TRBV5-5 with TRBJ2-7, with D hard to call. The CDR3 covers 15 residues. From germline, CDR1 is SGHKS and CDR2 YYEKEE (reference sequence). Trimming cost V 1 base and J 0 bases, with 11 bases left between them. The CDR3 DNA reads as TGTGCCAGCAGCTTGTCGAGCGATCGCTCCTACGAGCAGTACTTC. This sequence encodes CASSLSSDRSYEQYF.

The rearrangement uses TRBV4-1 and TRBJ2-1; 10 bases line up with TRBD1. This CDR3 contains 17 residues. V lost 4 bases to trimming and J lost 6 bases; unmatched junction nucleotides: 12. Germline CDR1 and CDR2: MGHRA and YSYEKL. CDR3 DNA: TGCGCCAGCAGCCCCTCCCCCGGGACAGGGGCTCTCAATGAGCAGTTCTTC. Translation gives CASSPSPGTGALNEQFF.

This clonotype was counted a few times. The genes are TRBV20-1 and TRBJ1-3; D is ambiguous. The germline V and J ends were trimmed by 2 bases and 2 bases, with 13 bases remaining between them. From germline, CDR1 is DFQATT and CDR2 SNEGSKA (reference sequence). The CDR3 spans 15 residues. CDR3 in amino acids: CSARPEPVAGNTIYF. The CDR3 DNA reads TGCAGTGCTAGACCAGAGCCGGTAGCTGGAAACACCATATATTTT.

The genes are TRBV27 and TRBJ2-3, with TRBD2 matching 7 bases. Per the germline V gene, CDR1 is MNHEY and CDR2 is SMNVEV (reference sequence). The CDR3 loop spans 14 amino acids. V shed 2 bases, J shed 6 bases, and the junction held 5 bases outside the gene matches. CDR3 region: CASSLMAGDDTQYF. Here the CDR3 DNA reads TGTGCCAGCAGTTTAATGGCGGGAGATGATACGCAGTATTTT.

This chain uses TRBV9 with TRBJ2-2; possibly TRBD2 for D (6 bases). Trimming cost V 3 bases and J 7 bases, with 16 bases left between them. Per the germline V gene, CDR1 is SGDLS and CDR2 is YYNGEE. The CDR3 length is 15 residues. The CDR3 sequence is CASSGLGGKVGELFF. Here the CDR3 DNA reads TGTGCCAGCAGCGGATTGGGCGGGAAGGTCGGGGAGCTGTTTTTT.

The table lists this clonotype with a count of one. The genes are TRBV6-1 and TRBJ2-7; a weak D match, TRBD1 (6 bases). This CDR3 is 15 amino acids long. Germline CDR1 MNHNS, CDR2 SASEGT. V shed 2 bases and J shed 2 bases, with 13 bases lying between them. This CDR3 is CASSERTARPYEQYF. CDR3 in DNA: TGTGCCAGCAGTGAACGGACAGCCCGGCCCTACGAGCAGTACTTC.

This clonotype has only a few counts. The V gene is TRBV6-5, the J gene TRBJ2-4; 7 bases match TRBD2. The CDR3 has 16 amino acids. The germline CDR1 and CDR2 sequences are MNHEY and SVGAGI. J gave up 2 bases and V 0 bases, and 4 bases lay outside the gene matches. The CDR3: CASSYSGGGTKNIQYF. CDR3 sequence (DNA): TGTGCCAGCAGTTACTCTGGGGGGGGAACCAAAAACATTCAGTACTTC.